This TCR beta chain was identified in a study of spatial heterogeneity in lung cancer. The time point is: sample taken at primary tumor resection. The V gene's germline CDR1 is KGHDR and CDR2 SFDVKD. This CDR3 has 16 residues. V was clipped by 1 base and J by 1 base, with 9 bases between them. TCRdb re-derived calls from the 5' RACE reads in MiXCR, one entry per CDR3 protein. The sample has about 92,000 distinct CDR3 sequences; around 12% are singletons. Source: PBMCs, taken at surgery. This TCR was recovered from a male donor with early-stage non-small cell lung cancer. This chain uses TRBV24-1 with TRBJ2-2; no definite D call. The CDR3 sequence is CATSDLQSLNTGELFF. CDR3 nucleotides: TGTGCCACCAGTGATTTACAGTCTTTGAACACCGGGGAGCTGTTTTTT.